This T cell receptor (beta chain) came from a study of blood T cell repertoires in COVID-19. In the study overall: The study drew acute and convalescent COVID-19 samples from the United States, Italy and Spain. PBMCs, B-cell-depleted T cells, or T cells provided the cDNA or gDNA that made up the material.

Germline V lookup: CDR1 MNHEY, CDR2 SMNVEV (reference sequence). The ends were cut back, 5 bases at V and 0 bases at J, with 18 bases in the middle. The CDR3 is 17 amino acids. Under the authors' procedure: Estimation of nucleated cell counts was performed using reference gene primer amplification. TCRdb keeps only in-frame clones here, not all; method: immunoSEQ multiplex PCR. V and J calls and clone size follow that table, whereas D and trimming were derived from the DNA. The table records around 27,000 clones, around 96% of them present only once. The rearrangement joins TRBV27 to TRBJ2-3; D might be TRBD2 (6 bases). This sequence was found in a human donor with active COVID-19. The donor label of this sample is uncertain. Sample: peripheral blood. This CDR3 is CASSRERGSGSTDTQYF. CDR3 sequence (DNA): TGTGCCAGCAGTAGAGAGAGGGGTAGCGGTAGCACAGATACGCAGTATTTT.